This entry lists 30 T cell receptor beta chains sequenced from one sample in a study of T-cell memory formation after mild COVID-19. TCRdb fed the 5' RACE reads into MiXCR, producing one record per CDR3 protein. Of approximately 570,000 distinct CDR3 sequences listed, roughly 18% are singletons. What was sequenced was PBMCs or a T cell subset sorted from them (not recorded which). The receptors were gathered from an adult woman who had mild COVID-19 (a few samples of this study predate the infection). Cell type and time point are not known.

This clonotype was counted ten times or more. CDR3 residues: CASSSRTGGLIDEQFF. The CDR3 DNA sequence: TGTGCCAGCAGCTCCCGGACAGGGGGCCTTATAGATGAGCAGTTCTTC. The chain joins TRBV7-2 to TRBJ2-1; 11 nucleotides agree with TRBD1. Germline V gene data show CDR1 as SGHTA and CDR2 as FQGNSA. V lost 4 bases and J lost 8; bases outside the gene matches: 10. The CDR3 totals 16 residues.

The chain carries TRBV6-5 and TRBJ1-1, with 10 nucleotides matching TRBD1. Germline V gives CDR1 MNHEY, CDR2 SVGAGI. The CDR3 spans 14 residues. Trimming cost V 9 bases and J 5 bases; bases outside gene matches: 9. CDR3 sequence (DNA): TGTGCCAGTAAACCGGGACAGGGGTTTACTGAAGCTTTCTTT. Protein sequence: CASKPGQGFTEAFF.

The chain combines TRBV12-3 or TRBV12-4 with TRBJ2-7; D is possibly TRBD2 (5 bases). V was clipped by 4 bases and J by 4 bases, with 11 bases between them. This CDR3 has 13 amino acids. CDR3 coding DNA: TGTGCCAGCAGTTCGAGGGCTGCTTACGAGCAGTACTTC. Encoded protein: CASSSRAAYEQYF.

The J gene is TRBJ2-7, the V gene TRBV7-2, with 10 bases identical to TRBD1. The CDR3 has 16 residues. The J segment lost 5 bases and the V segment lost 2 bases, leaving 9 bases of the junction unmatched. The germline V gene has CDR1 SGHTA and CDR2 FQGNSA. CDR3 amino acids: CASSLRWDRGPHEQYF. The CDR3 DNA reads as TGTGCCAGCAGCTTAAGGTGGGACAGGGGACCCCACGAGCAGTACTTC. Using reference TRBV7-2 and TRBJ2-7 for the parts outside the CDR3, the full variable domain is GAGVSQSPSNKVTEKGKDVELRCDPISGHTALYWYRQSLGQGLEFLIYFQGNSAPDKSGLPSDRFSAERTGGSVSTLTIQRTQQEDSAVYLCASSLRWDRGPHEQYFGPGTRLTVT.

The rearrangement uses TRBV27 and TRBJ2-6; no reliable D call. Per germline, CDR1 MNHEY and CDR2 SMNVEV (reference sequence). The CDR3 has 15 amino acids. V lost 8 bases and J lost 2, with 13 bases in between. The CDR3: CASRMTRAGANVLTF. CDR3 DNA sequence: TGTGCCAGCCGAATGACCCGGGCTGGGGCCAACGTCCTGACTTTC.

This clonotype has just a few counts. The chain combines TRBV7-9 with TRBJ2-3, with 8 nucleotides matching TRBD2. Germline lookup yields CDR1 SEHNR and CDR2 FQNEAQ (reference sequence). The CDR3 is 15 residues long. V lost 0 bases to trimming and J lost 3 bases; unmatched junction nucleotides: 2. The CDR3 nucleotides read TGTGCCAGCAGCTTAGCTAGCGGGGCGACAGATACGCAGTATTTT. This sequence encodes CASSLASGATDTQYF.

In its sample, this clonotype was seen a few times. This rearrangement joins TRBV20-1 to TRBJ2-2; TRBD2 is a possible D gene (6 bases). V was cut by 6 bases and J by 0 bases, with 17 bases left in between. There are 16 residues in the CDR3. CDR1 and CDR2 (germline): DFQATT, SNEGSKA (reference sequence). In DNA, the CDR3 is TGCAGTGCCCGCCTGGCGGGGCGGACGAACACCGGGGAGCTGTTTTTT. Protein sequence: CSARLAGRTNTGELFF.

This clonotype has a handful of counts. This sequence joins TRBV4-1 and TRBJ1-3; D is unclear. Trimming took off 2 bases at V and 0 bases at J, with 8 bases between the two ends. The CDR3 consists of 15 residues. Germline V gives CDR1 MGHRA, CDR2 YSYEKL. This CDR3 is CASSQWRASGNTIYF. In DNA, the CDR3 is TGCGCCAGCAGCCAATGGAGGGCCTCTGGAAACACCATATATTTT.

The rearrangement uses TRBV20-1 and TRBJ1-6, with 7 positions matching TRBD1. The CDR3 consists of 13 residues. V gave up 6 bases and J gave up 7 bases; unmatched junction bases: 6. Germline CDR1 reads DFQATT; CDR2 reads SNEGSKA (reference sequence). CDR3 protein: CSAKGTVNSPLHF. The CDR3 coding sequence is TGCAGTGCAAAGGGGACAGTCAATTCACCCCTCCACTTT.

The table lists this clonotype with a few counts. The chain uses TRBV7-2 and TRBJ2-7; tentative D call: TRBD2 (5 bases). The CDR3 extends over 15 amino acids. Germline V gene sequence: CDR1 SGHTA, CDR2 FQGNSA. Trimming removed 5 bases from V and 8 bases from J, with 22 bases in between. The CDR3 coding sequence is TGTGCCAGCAGCCAGCTCGGAGGTCCGGATAGAAAGCAGTACTTC. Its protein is CASSQLGGPDRKQYF.

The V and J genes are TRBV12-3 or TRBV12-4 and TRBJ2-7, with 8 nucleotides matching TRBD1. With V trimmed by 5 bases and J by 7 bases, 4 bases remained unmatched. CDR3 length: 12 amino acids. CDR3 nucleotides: TGTGCCAGCAGTAGCGACAGGGGAGAGCAGTACTTC. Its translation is CASSSDRGEQYF.

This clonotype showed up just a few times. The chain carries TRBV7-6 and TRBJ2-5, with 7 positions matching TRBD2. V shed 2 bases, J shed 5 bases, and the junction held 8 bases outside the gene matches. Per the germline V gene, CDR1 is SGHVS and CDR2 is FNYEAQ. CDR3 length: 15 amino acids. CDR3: CASSLNRGVGETQYF. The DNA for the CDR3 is TGTGCCAGCAGCTTAAATCGGGGGGTCGGGGAGACCCAGTACTTC.

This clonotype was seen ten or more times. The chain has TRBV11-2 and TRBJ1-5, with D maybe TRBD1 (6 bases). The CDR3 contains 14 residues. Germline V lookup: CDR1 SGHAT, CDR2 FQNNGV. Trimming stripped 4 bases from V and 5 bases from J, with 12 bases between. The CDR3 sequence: CASSWGAGDQPQHF. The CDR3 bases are TGTGCCAGCAGCTGGGGGGCAGGGGATCAGCCCCAGCATTTT.

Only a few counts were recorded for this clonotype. The CDR3 region has the DNA TGTGCCAGCAGCCAAAGGGTAGGGCCAGATACGCAGTATTTT. Its translation: CASSQRVGPDTQYF. This chain links TRBV14 with TRBJ2-3; D gene unclear. Trimming removed 2 bases from V and 4 bases from J, with 10 bases in between. The CDR3 has 14 amino acids. The germline V gene has CDR1 SGHDN and CDR2 FVKESK.

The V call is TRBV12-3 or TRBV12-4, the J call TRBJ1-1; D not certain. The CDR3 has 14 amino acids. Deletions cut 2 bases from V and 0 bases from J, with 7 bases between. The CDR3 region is CASSLSDMNTEAFF. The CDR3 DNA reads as TGTGCCAGCAGTTTATCAGATATGAACACTGAAGCTTTCTTT.

This CDR3 reads CASSQDRGLAGDGELFF. DNA for the CDR3: TGTGCCAGCAGCCAAGATCGTGGACTAGCGGGAGACGGGGAGCTGTTTTTT. V and J are TRBV14 and TRBJ2-2; TRBD2 agrees at 13 bases. The V segment lost 0 bases and the J segment 7 bases; nucleotides outside the gene matches: 5. The CDR3 contains 17 residues. The V gene's germline CDR1 is SGHDN and CDR2 FVKESK.

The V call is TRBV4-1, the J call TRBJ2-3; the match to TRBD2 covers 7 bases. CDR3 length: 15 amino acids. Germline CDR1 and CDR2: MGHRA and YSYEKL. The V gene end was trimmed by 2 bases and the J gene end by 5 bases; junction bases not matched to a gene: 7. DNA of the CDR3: TGCGCCAGCAGCCAACTAGCGGCCCAAGGAGATACGCAGTATTTT. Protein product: CASSQLAAQGDTQYF.

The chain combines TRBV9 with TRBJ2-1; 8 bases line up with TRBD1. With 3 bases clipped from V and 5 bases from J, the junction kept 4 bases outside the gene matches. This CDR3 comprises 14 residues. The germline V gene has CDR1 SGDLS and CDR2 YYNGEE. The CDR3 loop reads CASSEGTGDNEQFF. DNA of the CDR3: TGTGCCAGCAGCGAGGGGACAGGCGACAATGAGCAGTTCTTC. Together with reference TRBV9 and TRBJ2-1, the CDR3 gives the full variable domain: DSGVTQTPKHLITATGQRVTLRCSPRSGDLSVYWYQQSLDQGLQFLIQYYNGEERAKGNILERFSAQQFPDLHSELNLSSLELGDSALYFCASSEGTGDNEQFFGPGTRLTVL.

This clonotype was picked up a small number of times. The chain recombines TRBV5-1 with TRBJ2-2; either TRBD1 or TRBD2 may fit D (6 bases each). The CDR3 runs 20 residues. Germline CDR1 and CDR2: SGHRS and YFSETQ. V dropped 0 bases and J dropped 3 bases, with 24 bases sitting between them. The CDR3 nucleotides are TGCGCCAGCAGCTTGGATCTTCTTTTTATCGGGGGCGCTGACACCGGGGAGCTGTTTTTT. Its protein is CASSLDLLFIGGADTGELFF.

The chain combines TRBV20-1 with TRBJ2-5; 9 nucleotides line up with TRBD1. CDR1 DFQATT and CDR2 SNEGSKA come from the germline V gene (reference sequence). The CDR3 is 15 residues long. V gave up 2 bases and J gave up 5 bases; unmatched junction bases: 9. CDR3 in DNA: TGCAGTGCTAGACCGTCGGACAGGGGTGGTGAGACCCAGTACTTC. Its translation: CSARPSDRGGETQYF.

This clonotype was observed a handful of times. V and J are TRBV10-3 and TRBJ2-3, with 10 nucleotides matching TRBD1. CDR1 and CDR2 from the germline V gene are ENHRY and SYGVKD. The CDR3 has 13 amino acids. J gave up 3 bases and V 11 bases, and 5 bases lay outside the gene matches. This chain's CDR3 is CAGGGQGTDTQYF. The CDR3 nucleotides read TGTGCCGGAGGGGGACAGGGGACAGATACGCAGTATTTT.

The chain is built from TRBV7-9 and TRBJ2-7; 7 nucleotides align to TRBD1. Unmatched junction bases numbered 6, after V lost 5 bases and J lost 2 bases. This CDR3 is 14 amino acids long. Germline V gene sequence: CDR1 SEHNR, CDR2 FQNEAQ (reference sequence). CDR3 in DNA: TGTGCCAGCAGCCCCGAGACAGGGCCCTACGAGCAGTACTTC. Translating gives CASSPETGPYEQYF.

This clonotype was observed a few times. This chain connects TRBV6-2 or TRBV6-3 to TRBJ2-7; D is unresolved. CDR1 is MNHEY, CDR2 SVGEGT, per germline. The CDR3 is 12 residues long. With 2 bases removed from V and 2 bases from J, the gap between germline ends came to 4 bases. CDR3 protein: CASSYPTYEQYF. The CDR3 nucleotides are TGTGCCAGCAGTTACCCGACCTACGAGCAGTACTTC.

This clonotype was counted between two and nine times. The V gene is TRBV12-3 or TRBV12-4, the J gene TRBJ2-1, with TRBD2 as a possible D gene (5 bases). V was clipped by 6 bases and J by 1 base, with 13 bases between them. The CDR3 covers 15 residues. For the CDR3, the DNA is TGTGCCAGCAGCTTACCGGGGATTTCCTACAATGAGCAGTTCTTC. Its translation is CASSLPGISYNEQFF.

CDR3 residues: CASSEIDGYEQYF. CDR3 nucleotide sequence: TGTGCCAGCAGCGAAATTGACGGCTACGAGCAGTACTTC. The chain uses TRBV7-3 and TRBJ2-7, with D hard to call. Between the trimmed V and J ends, which lost 5 bases and 3 bases, there was a span of 11 bases. Germline V gives CDR1 SGHTA, CDR2 FQGTGA. CDR3 length equals 13 residues.

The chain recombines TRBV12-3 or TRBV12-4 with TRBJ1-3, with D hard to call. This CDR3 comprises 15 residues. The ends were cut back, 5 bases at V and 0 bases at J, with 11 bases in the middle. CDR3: CASSTATDSGNTIYF. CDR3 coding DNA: TGTGCCAGCAGTACAGCCACAGACTCTGGAAACACCATATATTTT.

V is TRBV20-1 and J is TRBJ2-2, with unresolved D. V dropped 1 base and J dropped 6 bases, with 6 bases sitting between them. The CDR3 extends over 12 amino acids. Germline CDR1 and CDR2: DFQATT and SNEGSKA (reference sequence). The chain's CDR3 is CSARVAAGELFF. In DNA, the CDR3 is TGCAGTGCTAGAGTTGCGGCCGGGGAGCTGTTTTTT.

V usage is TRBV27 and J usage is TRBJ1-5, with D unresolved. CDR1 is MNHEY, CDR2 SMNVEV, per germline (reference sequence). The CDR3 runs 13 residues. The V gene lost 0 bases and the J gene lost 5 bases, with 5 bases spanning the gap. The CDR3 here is CASSLSPYQPQHF. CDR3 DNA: TGTGCCAGCAGTTTATCCCCCTATCAGCCCCAGCATTTT.

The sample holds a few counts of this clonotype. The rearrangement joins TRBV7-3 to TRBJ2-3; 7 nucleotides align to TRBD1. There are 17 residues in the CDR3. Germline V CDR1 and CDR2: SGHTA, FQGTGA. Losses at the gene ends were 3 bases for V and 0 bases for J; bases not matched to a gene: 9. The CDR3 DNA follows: TGTGCCAGCAGCTTCCTGACAGGGCCCTCTAGCACAGATACGCAGTATTTT. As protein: CASSFLTGPSSTDTQYF.

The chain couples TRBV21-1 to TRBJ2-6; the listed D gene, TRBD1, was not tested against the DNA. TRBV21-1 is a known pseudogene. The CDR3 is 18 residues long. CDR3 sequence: CARGGPPMGPSGANVLTF. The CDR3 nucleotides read TGTGCCAGAGGGGGACCGCCTATGGGGCCCTCTGGGGCCAACGTCCTGACTTTC.